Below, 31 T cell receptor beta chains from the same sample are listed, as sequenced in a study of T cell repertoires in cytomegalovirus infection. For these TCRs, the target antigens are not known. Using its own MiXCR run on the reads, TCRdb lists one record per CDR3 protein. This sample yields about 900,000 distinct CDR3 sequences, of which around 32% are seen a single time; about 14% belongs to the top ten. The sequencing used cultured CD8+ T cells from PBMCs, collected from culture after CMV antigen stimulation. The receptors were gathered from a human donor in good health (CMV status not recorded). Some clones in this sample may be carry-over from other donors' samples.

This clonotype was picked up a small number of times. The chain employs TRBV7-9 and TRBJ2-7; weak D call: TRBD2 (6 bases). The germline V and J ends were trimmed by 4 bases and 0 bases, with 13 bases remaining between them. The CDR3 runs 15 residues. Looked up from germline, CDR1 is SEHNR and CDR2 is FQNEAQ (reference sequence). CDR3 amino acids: CASSSSGLSSYEQYF. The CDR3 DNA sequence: TGTGCCAGCAGCTCGAGCGGACTATCCTCCTACGAGCAGTACTTC.

The CDR3 DNA follows: TGTGCCAGCAGCTTCGACTATTCCTCCACAGATACGCAGTATTTT. It codes for CASSFDYSSTDTQYF. The chain carries TRBV2 and TRBJ2-3; D is possibly TRBD2 (5 bases). The V gene lost 6 bases and the J gene lost 2 bases, with 15 bases spanning the gap. CDR3 length equals 15 residues. Germline V gene data show CDR1 as SNHLY and CDR2 as FYNNEI.

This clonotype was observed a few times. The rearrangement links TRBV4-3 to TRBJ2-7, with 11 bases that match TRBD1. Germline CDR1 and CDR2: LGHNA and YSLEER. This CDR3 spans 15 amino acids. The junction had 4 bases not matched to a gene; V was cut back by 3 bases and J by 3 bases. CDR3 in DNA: TGCGCCAGCAGCCACGGACAGGGGGCTTACTACGAGCAGTACTTC. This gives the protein CASSHGQGAYYEQYF.

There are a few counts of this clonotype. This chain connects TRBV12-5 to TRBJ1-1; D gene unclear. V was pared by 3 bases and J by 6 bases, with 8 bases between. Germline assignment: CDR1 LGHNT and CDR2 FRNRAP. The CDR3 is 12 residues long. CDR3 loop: CASGFWSAEAFF. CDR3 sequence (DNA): TGTGCTAGTGGTTTTTGGTCCGCTGAAGCTTTCTTT.

The CDR3 protein is CASSYSKSAGDYEQYV. DNA of the CDR3: TGTGCCAGCAGTTACTCGAAGTCGGCAGGGGACTACGAGCAGTACGTC. V is TRBV6-2 or TRBV6-3 and J is TRBJ2-7; D is possibly TRBD1 (6 bases). There are 16 residues in the CDR3. The germline V gene encodes CDR1 MNHEY and CDR2 SVGEGT. V was cut by 0 bases and J by 3 bases, with 15 bases left in between.

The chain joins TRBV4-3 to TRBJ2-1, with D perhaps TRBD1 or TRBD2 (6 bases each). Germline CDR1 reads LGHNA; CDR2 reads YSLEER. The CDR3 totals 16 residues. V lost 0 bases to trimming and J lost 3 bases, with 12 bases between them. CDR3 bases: TGCGCCAGCAGCCAAGATCCGGGGGCTGTCTACAATGAGCAGTTCTTC. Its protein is CASSQDPGAVYNEQFF.

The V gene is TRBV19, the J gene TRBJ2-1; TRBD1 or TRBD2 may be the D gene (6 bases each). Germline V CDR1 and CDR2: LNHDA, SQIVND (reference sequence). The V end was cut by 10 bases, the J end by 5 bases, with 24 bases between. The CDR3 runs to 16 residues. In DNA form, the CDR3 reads TGTGCCACCAAGCAGACCCGGGGGCGTCAGAACAATGAGCAGTTCTTC. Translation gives CATKQTRGRQNNEQFF.

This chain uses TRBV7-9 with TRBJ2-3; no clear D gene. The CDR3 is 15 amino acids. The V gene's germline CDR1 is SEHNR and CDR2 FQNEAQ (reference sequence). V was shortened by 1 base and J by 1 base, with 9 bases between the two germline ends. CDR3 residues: CASSLEVARTDTQYF. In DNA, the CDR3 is TGTGCCAGCAGCTTAGAAGTCGCTCGCACAGATACGCAGTATTTT.

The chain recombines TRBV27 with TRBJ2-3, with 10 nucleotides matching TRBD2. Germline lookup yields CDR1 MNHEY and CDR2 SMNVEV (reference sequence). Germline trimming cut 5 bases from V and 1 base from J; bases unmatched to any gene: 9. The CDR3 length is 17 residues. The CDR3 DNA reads TGTGCCAGCAGTCCCGTGAGCGGGGGGGCGGGCACAGATACGCAGTATTTT. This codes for CASSPVSGGAGTDTQYF.

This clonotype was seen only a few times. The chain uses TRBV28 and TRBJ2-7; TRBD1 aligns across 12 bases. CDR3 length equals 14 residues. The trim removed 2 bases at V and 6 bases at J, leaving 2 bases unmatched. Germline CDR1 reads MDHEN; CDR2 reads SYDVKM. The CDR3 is CASSLGTGGIEQYV. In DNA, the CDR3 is TGTGCCAGCAGTTTAGGGACAGGGGGCATCGAGCAGTACGTC.

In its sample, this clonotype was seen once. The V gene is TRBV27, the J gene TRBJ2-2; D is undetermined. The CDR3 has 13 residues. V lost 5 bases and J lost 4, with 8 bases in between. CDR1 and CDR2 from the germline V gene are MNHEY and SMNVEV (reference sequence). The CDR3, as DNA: TGTGCCAGCAGTCCCGCGTTCACCGGGGAGCTGTTTTTT. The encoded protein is CASSPAFTGELFF.

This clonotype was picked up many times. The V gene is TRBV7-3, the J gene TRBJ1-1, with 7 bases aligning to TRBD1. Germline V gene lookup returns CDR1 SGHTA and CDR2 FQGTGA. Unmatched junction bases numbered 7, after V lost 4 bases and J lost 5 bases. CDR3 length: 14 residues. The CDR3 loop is CASSYWTGGTEAFF. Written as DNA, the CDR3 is TGTGCCAGCAGCTATTGGACAGGCGGGACTGAAGCTTTCTTT.

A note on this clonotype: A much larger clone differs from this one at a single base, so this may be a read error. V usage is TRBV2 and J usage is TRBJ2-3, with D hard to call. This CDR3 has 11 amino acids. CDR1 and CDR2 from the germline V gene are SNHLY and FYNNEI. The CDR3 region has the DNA TGTGCCAGGAAACCCACAGATACGCGGTATTTT. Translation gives CARKPTDTRYF.

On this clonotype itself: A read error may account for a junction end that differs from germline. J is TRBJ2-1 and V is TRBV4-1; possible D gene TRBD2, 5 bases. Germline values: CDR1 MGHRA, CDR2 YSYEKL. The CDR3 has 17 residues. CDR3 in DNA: TGCGCCAACAGCCAAGATAACTACGGAGGAAGTTACAATGAGCAGTTCTTC. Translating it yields CANSQDNYGGSYNEQFF.

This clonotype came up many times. CDR3 protein: CASSSGQDSYEQYF. The DNA of the CDR3 is TGTGCCAGCAGCTCGGGACAGGACTCCTACGAGCAGTACTTC. The chain has TRBV7-8 and TRBJ2-7; 8 nucleotides match TRBD1. V lost 4 bases and J lost 0; bases outside the gene matches: 2. CDR3 length: 14 amino acids. Germline assignment: CDR1 SGHVS and CDR2 FQNEAQ.

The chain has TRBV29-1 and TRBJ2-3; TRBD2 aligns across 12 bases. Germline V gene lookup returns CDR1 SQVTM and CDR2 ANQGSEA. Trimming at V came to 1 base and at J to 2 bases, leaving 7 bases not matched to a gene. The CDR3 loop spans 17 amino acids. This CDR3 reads CSVEGTLAGGHTDTQYF. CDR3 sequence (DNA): TGCAGCGTTGAAGGGACTCTAGCGGGGGGGCACACAGATACGCAGTATTTT.

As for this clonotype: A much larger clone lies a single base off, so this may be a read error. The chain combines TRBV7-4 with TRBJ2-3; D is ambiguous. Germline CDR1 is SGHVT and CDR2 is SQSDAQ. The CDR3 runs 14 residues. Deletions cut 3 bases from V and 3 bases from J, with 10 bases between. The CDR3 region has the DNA TGTGCCAGCAGCTTCCCCAATGGGACAGATACGCAGTATTTT. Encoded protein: CASSFPNGTDTQYF.

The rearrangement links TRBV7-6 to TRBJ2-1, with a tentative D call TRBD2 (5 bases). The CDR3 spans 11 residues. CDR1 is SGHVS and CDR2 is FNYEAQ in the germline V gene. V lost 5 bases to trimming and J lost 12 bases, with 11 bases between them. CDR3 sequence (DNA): TGTGCCAGCAGCCCCGGACGGGGGCAGTTCTTC. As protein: CASSPGRGQFF.

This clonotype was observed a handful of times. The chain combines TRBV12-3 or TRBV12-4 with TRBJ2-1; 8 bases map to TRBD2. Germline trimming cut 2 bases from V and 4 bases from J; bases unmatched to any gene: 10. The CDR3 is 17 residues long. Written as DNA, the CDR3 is TGTGCCAGCAGTTTAACAGTAGCGGGGCCTCCTTACAATGAGCAGTTCTTC. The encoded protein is CASSLTVAGPPYNEQFF.

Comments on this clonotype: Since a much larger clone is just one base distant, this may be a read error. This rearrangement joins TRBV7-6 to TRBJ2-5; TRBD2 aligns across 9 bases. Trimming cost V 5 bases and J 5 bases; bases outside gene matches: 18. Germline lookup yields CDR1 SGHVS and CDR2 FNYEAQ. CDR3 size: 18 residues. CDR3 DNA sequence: TGTGCCAGCAGCCACCCCCTCGTCGGGCTAGCGGGGACGGAGACCCAGTACTTC. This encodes CASSHPLVGLAGTETQYF.

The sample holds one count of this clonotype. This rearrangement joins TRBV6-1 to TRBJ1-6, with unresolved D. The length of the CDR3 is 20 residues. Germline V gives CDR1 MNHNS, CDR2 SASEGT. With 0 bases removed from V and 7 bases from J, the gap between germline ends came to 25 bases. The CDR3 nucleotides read TGTGCCAGCAGTGAAGCCTCGTCGGGGTTCCTCCGGGTCGGAAATTCACCCCTCCACTTT. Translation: CASSEASSGFLRVGNSPLHF.

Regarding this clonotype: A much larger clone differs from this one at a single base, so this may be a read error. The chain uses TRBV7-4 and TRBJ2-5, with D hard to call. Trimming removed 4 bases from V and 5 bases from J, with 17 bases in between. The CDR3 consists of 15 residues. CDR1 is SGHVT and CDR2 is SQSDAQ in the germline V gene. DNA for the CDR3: TGTGCCAGCAGCTCACCGAATGAGGTCGGTGAGACCCAGTACTTC. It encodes CASSSPNEVGETQYF.

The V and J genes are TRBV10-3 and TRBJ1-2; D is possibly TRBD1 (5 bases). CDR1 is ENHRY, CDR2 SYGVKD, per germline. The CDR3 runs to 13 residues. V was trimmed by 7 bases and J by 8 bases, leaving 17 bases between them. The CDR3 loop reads CAIKGDRVMGYTF. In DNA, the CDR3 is TGTGCCATCAAAGGGGACCGGGTAATGGGCTACACCTTC.

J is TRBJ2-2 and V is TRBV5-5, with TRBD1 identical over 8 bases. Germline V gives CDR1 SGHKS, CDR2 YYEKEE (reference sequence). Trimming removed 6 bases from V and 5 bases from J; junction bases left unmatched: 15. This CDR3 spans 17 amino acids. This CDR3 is CASTFRGGTGRTGELFF. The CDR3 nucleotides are TGTGCCAGCACCTTCAGAGGCGGGACAGGTCGTACCGGGGAGCTGTTTTTT. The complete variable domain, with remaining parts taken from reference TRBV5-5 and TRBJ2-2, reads DAGVTQSPTHLIKTRGQQVTLRCSPISGHKSVSWYQQVLGQGPQFIFQYYEKEERGRGNFPDRFSARQFPNYSSELNVNALLLGDSALYLCASTFRGGTGRTGELFFGEGSRLTVL.

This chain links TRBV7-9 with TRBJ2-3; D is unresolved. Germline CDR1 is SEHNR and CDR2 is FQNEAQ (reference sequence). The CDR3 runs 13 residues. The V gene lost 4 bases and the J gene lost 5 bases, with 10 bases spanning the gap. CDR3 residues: CASSSPDGDTQYF. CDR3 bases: TGTGCCAGCAGCTCCCCGGATGGAGATACGCAGTATTTT.

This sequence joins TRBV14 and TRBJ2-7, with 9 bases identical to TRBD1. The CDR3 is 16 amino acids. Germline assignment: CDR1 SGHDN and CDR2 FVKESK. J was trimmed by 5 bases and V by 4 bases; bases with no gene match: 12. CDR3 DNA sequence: TGTGCCAGCAGCCCCAAGAAGGGGACAGGGCTAGACGAGCAGTACTTC. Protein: CASSPKKGTGLDEQYF.

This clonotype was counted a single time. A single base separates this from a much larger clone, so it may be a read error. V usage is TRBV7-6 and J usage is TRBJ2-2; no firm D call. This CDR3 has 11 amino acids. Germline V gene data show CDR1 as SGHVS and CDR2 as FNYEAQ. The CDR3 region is CVSSTSWELFF. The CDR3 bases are TGTGTCAGCAGCACGTCCTGGGAGCTGTTTTTT.

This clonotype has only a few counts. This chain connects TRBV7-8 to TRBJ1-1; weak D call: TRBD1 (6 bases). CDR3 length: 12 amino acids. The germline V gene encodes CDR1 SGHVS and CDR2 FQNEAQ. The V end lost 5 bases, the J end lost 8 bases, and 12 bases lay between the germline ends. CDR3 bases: TGTGCCAGCAGCGTAGGGGGGCCGGAAGCTTTCTTT. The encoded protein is CASSVGGPEAFF.

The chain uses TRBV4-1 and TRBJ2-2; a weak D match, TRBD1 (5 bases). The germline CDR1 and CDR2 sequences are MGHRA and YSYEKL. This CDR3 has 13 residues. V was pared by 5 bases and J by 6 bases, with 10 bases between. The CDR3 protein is CASSGALAGELFF. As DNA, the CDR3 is TGCGCCAGCAGCGGGGCCCTTGCCGGGGAGCTGTTTTTT.

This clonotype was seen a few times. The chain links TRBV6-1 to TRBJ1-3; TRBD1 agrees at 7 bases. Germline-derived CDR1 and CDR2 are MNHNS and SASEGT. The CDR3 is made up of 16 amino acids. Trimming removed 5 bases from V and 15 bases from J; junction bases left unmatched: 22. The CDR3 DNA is TGTGCCAGCAGTCTCGATGGACAGGCCAGGGGTTTGGCTGGATATTTT. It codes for CASSLDGQARGLAGYF.

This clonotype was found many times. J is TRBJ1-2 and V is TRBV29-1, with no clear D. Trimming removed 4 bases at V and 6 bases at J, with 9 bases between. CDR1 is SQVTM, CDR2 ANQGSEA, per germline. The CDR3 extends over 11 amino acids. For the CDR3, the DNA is TGCAGCGTTGGAGGGCGGGATGGCTACACCTTC. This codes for CSVGGRDGYTF.